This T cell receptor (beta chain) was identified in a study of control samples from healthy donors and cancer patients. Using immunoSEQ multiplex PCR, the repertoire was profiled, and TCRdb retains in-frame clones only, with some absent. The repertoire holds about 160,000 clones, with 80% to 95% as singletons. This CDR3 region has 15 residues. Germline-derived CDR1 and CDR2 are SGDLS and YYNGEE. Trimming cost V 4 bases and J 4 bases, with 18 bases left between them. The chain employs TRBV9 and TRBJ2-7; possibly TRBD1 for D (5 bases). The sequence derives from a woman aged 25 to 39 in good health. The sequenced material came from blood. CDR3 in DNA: TGTGCCAGCAGCACTCAGGGATCGTGGACGTACGAGCAGTACTTC. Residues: CASSTQGSWTYEQYF.